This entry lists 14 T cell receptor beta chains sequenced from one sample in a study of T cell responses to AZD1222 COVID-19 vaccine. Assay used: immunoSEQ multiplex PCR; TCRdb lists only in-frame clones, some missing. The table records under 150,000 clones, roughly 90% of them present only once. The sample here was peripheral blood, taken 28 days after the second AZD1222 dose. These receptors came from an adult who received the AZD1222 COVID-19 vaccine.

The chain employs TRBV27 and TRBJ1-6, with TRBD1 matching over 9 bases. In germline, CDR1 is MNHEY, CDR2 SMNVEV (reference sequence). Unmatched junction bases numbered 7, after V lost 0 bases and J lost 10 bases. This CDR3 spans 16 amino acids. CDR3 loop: CASSLSDRGGASPLHF. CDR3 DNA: TGTGCCAGCAGTTTATCGGACAGGGGAGGCGCCTCACCCCTCCACTTT.

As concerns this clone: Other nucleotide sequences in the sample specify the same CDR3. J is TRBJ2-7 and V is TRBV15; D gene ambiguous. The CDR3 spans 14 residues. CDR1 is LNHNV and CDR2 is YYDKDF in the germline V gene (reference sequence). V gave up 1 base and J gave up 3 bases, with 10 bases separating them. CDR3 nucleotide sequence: TGTGCCACCAGCAGAGGTGGCAGCAGCTACGAGCAGTACTTC. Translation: CATSRGGSSYEQYF.

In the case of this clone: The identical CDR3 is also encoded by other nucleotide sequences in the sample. The CDR3 bases are TGTGCCAGCAGCCAAGGCTTCTCTGGAAACACCATATATTTT. Translated: CASSQGFSGNTIYF. The chain couples TRBV3-1 (or the pseudogene TRBV3-2) to TRBJ1-3; D unclear. Germline CDR1 reads LGHDT; CDR2 reads YNNKEL (reference sequence). The CDR3 contains 14 residues. V gave up 1 base and J gave up 0 bases, with 4 bases separating them.

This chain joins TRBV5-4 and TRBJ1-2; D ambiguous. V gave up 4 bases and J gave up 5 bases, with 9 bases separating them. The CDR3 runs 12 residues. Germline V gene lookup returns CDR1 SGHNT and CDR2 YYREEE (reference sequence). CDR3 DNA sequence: TGTGCCAGCAGCGCACAGTCGTATGGCTACACCTTC. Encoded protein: CASSAQSYGYTF. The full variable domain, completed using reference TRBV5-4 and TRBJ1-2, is ETGVTQSPTHLIKTRGQQVTLRCSSQSGHNTVSWYQQALGQGPQFIFQYYREEENGRGNFPPRFSGLQFPNYSSELNVNALELDDSALYLCASSAQSYGYTFGSGTRLTVV.

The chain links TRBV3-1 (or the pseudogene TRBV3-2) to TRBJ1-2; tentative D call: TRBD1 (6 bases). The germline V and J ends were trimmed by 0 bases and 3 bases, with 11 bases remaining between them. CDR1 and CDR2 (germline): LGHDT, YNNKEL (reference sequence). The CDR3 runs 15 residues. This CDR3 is CASSQEGRGDYGYTF. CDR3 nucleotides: TGTGCCAGCAGCCAAGAGGGCAGGGGTGACTATGGCTACACCTTC.

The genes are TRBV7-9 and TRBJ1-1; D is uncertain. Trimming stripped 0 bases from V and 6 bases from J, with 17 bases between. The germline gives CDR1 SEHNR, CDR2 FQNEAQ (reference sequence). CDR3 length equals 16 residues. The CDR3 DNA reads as TGTGCCAGCAGCTTAGCCGACATCCCTCGGACCGCTGAAGCTTTCTTT. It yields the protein CASSLADIPRTAEAFF.

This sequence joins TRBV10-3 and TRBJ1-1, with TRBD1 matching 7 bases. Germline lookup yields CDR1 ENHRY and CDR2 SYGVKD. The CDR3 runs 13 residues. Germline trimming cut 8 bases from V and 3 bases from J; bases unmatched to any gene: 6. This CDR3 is CAIVDRVDTEAFF. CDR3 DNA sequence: TGTGCCATCGTAGACAGGGTGGACACTGAAGCTTTCTTT.

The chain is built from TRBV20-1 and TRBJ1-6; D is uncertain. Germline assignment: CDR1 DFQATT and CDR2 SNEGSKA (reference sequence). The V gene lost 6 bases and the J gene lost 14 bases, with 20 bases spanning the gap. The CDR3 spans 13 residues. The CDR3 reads CSASPGFLPSLHF. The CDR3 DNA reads TGCAGTGCCAGTCCCGGCTTCCTTCCATCCCTCCACTTT.

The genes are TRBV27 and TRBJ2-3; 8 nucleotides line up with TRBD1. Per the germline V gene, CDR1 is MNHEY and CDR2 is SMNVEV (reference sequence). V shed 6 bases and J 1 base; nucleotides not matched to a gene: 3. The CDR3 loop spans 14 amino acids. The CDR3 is CASRRTGRTDTQYF. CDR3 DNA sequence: TGTGCCAGCAGGCGGACAGGGCGCACAGATACGCAGTATTTT.

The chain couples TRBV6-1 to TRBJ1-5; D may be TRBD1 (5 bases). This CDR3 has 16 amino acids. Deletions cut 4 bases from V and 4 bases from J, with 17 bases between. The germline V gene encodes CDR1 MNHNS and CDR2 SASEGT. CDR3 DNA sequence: TGTGCCAGCAGTGCGTCCCGGGACGGGCATAATCAGCCCCAGCATTTT. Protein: CASSASRDGHNQPQHF.

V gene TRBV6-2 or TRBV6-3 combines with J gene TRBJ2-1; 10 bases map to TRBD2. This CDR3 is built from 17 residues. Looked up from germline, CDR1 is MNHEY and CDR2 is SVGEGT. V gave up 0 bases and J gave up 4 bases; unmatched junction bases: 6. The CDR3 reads CASSYSPAGGIYNEQFF. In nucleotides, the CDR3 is TGTGCCAGCAGTTACTCCCCAGCGGGGGGGATTTACAATGAGCAGTTCTTC.

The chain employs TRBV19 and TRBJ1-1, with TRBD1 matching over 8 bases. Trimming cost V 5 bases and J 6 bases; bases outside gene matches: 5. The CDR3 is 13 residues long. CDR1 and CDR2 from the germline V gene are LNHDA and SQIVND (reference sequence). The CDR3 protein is CASSLQGAAEAFF. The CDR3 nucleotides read TGTGCCAGTAGTCTCCAGGGGGCGGCTGAAGCTTTCTTT.

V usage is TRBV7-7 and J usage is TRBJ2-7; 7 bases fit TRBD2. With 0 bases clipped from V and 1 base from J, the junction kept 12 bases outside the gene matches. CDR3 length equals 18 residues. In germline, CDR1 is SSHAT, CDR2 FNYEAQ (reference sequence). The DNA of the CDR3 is TGTGCCAGCAGCTTAGCAGAAGGGAGGGCAGGGTTTTCCTACGAGCAGTACTTC. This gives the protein CASSLAEGRAGFSYEQYF.

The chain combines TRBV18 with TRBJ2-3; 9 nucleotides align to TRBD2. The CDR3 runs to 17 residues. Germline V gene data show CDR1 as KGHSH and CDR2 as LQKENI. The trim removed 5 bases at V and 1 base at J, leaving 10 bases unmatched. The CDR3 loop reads CASSGVGRTSGTDTQYF. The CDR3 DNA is TGTGCCAGCTCAGGGGTCGGTCGGACTAGCGGCACAGATACGCAGTATTTT.